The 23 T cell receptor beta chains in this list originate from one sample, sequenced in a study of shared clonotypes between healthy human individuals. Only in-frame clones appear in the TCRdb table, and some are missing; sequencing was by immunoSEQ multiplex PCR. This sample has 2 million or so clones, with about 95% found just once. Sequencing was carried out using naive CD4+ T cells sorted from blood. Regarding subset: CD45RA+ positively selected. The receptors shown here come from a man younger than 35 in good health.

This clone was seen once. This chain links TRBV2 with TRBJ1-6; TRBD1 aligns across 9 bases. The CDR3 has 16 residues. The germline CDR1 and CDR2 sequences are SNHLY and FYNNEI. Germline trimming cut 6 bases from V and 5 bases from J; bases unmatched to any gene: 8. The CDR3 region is CASSFDRGGNNSPLHF. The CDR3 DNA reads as TGTGCCAGCAGCTTCGACAGGGGGGGAAATAATTCACCCCTCCACTTT.

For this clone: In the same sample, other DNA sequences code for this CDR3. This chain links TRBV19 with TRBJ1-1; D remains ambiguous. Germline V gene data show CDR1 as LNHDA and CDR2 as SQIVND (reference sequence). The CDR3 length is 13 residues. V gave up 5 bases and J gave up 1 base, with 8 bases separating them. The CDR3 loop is CASSRTGNTEAFF. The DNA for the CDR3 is TGTGCCAGTAGTCGGACGGGGAACACTGAAGCTTTCTTT.

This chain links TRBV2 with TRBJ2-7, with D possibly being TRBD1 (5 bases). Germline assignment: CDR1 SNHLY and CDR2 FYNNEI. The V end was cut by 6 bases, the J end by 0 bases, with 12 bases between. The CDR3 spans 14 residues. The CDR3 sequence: CASRAGQSSYEQYF. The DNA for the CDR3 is TGTGCCAGCAGAGCAGGGCAAAGCTCCTACGAGCAGTACTTC.

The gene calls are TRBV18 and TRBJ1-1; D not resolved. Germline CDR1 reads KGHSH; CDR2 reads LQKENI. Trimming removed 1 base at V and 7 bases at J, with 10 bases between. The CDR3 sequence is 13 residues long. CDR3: CASSPRVTGEAFF. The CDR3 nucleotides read TGTGCCAGCTCACCACGGGTCACGGGTGAAGCTTTCTTT. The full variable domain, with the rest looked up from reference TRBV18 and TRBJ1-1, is NAGVMQNPRHLVRRRGQEARLRCSPMKGHSHVYWYRQLPEEGLKFMVYLQKENIIDESGMPKERFSAEFPKEGPSILRIQQVVRGDSAAYFCASSPRVTGEAFFGQGTRLTVV.

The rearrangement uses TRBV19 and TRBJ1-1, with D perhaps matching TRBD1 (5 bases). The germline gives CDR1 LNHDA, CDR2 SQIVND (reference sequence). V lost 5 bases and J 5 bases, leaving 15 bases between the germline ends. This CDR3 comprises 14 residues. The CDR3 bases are TGTGCCAGTAGTTCCAGGGTTTTATCGACTGAAGCTTTCTTT. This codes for CASSSRVLSTEAFF.

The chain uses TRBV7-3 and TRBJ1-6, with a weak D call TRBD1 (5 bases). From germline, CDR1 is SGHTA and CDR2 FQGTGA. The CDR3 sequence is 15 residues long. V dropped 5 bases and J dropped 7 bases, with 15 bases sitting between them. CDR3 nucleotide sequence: TGTGCCAGCAGCCCCTCAGGGAGTCACAATTCACCCCTCCACTTT. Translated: CASSPSGSHNSPLHF.

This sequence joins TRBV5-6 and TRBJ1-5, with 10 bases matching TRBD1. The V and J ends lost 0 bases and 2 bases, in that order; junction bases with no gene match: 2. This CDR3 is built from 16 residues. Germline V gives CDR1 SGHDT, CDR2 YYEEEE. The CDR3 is CASSLATGGGNQPQHF. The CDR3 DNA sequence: TGTGCCAGCAGCTTGGCGACAGGGGGCGGCAATCAGCCCCAGCATTTT.

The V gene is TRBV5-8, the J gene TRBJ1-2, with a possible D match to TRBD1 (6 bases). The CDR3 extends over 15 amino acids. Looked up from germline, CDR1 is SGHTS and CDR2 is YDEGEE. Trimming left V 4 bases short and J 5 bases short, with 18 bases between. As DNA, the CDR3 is TGTGCCAGCAGCACCGACGACAGGCCTCTATATGGCTACACCTTC. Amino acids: CASSTDDRPLYGYTF.

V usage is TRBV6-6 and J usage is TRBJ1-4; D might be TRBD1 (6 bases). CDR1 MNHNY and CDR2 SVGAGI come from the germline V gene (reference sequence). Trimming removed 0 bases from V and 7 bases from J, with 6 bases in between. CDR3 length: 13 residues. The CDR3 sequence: CASSYSDSEKLFF. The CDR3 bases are TGTGCCAGCAGTTACTCGGACAGTGAAAAACTGTTTTTT.

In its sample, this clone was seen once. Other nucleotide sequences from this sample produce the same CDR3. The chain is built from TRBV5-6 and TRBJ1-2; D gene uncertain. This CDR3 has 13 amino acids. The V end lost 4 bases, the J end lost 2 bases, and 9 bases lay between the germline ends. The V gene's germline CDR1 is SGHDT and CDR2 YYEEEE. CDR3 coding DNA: TGTGCCAGCAGCCTAGACACAAACTATGGCTACACCTTC. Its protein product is CASSLDTNYGYTF.

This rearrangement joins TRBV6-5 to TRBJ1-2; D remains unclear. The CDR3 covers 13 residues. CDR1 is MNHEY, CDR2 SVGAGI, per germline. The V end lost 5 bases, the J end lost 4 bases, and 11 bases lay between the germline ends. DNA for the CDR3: TGTGCCAGCAGTGTCCGGAGTTTCTATGGCTACACCTTC. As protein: CASSVRSFYGYTF.

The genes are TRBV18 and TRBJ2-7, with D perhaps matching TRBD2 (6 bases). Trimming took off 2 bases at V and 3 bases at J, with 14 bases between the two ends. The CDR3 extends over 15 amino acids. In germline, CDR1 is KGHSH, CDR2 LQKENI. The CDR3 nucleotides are TGTGCCAGCTCACCATCTAGCGTGGGCCACTACGAGCAGTACTTC. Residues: CASSPSSVGHYEQYF.

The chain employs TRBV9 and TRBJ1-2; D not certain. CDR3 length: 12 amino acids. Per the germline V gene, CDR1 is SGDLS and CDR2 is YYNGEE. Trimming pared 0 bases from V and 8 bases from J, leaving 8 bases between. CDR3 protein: CASSVGWGGYTF. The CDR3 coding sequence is TGTGCCAGCAGCGTAGGTTGGGGAGGCTACACCTTC.

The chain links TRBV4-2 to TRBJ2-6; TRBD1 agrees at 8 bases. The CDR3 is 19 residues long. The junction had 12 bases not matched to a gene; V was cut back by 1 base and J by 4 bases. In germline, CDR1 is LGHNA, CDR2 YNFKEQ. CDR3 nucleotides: TGTGCCAGCAGCCAAGGAGTAACGGGACAGGTGCTGGGGGCCAACGTCCTGACTTTC. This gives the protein CASSQGVTGQVLGANVLTF.

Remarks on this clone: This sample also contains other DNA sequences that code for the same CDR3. The CDR3 nucleotides read TGTGCCTGGAGTGTCGGAGGGTATAATTCACCCCTCCACTTT. Its translation: CAWSVGGYNSPLHF. J is TRBJ1-6 and V is TRBV30; D is uncertain. Germline V lookup: CDR1 GTSNPN, CDR2 SVGIG (reference sequence). CDR3 length equals 14 residues. Trimming took off 0 bases at V and 4 bases at J, with 7 bases between the two ends.

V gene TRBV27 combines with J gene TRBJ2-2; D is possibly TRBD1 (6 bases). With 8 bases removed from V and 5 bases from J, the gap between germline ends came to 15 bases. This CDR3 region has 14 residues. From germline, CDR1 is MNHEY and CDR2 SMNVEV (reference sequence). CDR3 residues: CASGNRAGTGELFF. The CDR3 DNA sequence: TGTGCCAGCGGAAACAGGGCTGGGACCGGGGAGCTGTTTTTT.

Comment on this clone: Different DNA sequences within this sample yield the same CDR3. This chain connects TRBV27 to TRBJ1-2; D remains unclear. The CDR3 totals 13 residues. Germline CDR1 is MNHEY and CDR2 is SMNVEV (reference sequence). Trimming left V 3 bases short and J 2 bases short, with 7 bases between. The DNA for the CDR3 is TGTGCCAGCAGTTTCGACGGGAACTATGGCTACACCTTC. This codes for CASSFDGNYGYTF.

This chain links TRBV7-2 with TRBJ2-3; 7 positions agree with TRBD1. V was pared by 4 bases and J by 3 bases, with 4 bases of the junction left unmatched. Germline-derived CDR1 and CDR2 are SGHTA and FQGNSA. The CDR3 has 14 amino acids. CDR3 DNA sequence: TGTGCCAGCAGCTCCTACAGGGGAACAGATACGCAGTATTTT. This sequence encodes CASSSYRGTDTQYF.

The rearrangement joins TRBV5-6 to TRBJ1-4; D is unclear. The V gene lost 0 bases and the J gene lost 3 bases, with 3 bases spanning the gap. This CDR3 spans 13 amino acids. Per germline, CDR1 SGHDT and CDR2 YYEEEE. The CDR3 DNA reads TGTGCCAGCAGCTTGGAAGCTAATGAAAAACTGTTTTTT. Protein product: CASSLEANEKLFF.

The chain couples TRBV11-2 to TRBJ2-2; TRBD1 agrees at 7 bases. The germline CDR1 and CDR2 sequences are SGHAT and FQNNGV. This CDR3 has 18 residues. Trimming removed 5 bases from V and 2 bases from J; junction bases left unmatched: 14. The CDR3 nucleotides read TGTGCCAGCAGCACAGGGGTAAGAGGCCTAGTTAACACCGGGGAGCTGTTTTTT. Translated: CASSTGVRGLVNTGELFF.

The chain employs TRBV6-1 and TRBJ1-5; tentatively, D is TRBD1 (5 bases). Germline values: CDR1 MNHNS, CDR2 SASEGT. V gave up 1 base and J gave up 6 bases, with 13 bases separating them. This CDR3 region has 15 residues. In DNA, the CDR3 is TGTGCCAGCAGTGAAGGCACTTTGGGGGGTCAGCCCCAGCATTTT. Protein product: CASSEGTLGGQPQHF.

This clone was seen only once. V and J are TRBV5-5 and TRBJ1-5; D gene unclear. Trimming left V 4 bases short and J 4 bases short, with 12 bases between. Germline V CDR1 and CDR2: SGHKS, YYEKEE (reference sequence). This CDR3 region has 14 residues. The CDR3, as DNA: TGTGCCAGCAGCGCAGACACGGTTAATCAGCCCCAGCATTTT. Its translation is CASSADTVNQPQHF.

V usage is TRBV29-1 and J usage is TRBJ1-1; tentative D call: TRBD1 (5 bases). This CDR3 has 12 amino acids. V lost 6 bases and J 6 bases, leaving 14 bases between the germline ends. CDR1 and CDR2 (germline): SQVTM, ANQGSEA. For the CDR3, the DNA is TGCAGCGTCGGGACCAATGGCGCTGAAGCTTTCTTT. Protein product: CSVGTNGAEAFF. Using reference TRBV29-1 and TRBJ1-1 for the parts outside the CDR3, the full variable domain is SAVISQKPSRDICQRGTSLTIQCQVDSQVTMMFWYRQQPGQSLTLIATANQGSEATYESGFVIDKFPISRPNLTFSTLTVSNMSPEDSSIYLCSVGTNGAEAFFGQGTRLTVV.